This paragraph covers one T cell receptor beta chain sequence. The antigen remains unidentified. The study subjected TCRalpha and TCRbeta cDNA to two nested PCRs of 16 and 9 cycles. TCRdb reprocessed the 5' RACE reads, with one entry per CDR3 protein and no DNA. The sample shows 300,000 to 400,000 distinct CDR3 sequences, and about 2.5% sits with its ten largest clones. The source of the sample is a study of monozygotic twins with inflammatory bowel disease. The study's findings and limits: Among IBD patients, fewer clonotypes were shared with others than among healthy twins, especially with disease activity. Compared with healthy co-twins, IBD patients showed reduced TCRbeta repertoire diversity by inverse Simpson.

This CDR3 comprises 16 residues. CDR1 SGHRS and CDR2 YFSETQ come from the germline V gene. The chain combines TRBV5-1 with TRBJ2-3; as DNA is missing, the TRBD2 call by TCRdb cannot be tested. The TCR was taken from a human donor with ulcerative colitis or Crohn's disease, or a healthy co-twin of an affected twin (not recorded which). Sequencing was performed on blood. CDR3 region: CASSLPRGGYTDTQYF.